The sequence of this T cell receptor (beta chain) was determined in a study of low-dose radiotherapy and immunotherapy resistance in tumors. Study overall: Participants were given intravenous cyclophosphamide 200 mg/m2 every two weeks, one day before radiation and immunotherapy.

The time point denotes: before trial treatment. V lost 2 bases, J lost 3 bases, and 11 bases lay in between. Germline V gene lookup returns CDR1 SGHTA and CDR2 FQGNSA. CDR3 length: 14 residues. Both TCRalpha and TCRbeta chains were reverse transcribed with V-gene-specific primers. TCR amplification ran approximately 22 PCR cycles using constant-region and V-primer adapter primers. MiXCR was run by TCRdb on the reads, yielding one entry per CDR3 protein. Among almost 40,000 distinct CDR3 sequences, roughly a third were seen once, and the ten largest hold 3.5% to 4%. This clonotype came up many times. Here the sequenced sample was PBMCs, taken before treatment. The receptor's source is a male donor with gallbladder cancer. The chain recombines TRBV7-2 with TRBJ2-7, with a weak D call TRBD1 (6 bases). CDR3 residues: CASSLQGLGYEQYF. In DNA, the CDR3 is TGTGCCAGCAGCTTACAGGGGCTGGGCTACGAGCAGTACTTC.